The T cell receptor (beta chain) under discussion was sequenced for a study of identical twins. Broader study findings: Analyses of zero insertions could, in part, be confounded by invariant MAIT and iNKT cells. For monozygotic twins, models underestimated out-of-frame TCR alpha sharing. Compared with unrelated sharing, twin-shared out-of-frame alpha sequences had more low-probability sequences.

MiXCR, applied by TCRdb to the 5' RACE reads, yields one record per CDR3 protein. The sample has around 1.7 million distinct CDR3 sequences, about 30% seen once; the top ten hold approximately 0.29%. This CDR3 contains 15 residues. V shed 3 bases and J shed 4 bases, with 15 bases lying between them. Germline CDR1 is ENHRY and CDR2 is SYGVKD. In the case of this clonotype: Its antigen is unknown.

The sequence derives from a newborn girl in good health. The chain links TRBV10-3 to TRBJ1-2, with a tentative D call TRBD1 (5 bases). The sequenced sample consisted of cord blood. CDR3 in amino acids: CAISDSPGLTYGYTF. In DNA, the CDR3 is TGTGCCATCAGTGATTCACCGGGACTAACCTATGGCTACACCTTC.